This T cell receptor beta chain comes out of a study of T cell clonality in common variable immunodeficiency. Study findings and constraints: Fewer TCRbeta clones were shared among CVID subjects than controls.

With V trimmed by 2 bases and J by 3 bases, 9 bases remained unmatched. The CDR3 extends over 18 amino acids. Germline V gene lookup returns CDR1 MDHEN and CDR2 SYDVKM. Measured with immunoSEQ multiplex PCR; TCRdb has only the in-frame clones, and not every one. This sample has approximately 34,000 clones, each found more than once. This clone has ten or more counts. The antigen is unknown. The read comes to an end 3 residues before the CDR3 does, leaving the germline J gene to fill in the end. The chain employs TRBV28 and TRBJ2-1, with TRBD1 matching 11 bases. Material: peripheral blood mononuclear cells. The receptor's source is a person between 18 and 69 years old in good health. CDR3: CASSLNGPGQGDYNEQFF. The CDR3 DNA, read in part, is TGTGCCAGCAGTTTAAATGGACCGGGACAGGGGGACTACAATGAG.